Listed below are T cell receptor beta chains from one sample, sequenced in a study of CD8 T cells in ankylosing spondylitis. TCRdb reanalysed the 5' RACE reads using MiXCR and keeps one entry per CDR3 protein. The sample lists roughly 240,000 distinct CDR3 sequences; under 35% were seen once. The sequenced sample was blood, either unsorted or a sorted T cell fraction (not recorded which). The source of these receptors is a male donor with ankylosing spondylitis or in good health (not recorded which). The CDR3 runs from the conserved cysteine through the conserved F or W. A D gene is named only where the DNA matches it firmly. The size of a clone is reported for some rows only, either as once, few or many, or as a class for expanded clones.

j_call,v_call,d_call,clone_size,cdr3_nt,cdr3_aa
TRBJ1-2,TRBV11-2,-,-,TGTGCCAGCAGCCGCCTAGGACGGGACGGCTACACCTTC,CASSRLGRDGYTF
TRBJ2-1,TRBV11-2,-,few,TGTGCCAGCAGCCTAAGGACCCTGGGGGCCGATTACAATGAGCAGTTCTTC,CASSLRTLGADYNEQFF
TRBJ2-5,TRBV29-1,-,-,TGCAGCGTTGGAACACAGGGGGGGAGAGGGGAGACCCAGTACTTC,CSVGTQGGRGETQYF
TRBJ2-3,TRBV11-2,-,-,TGTGCCAGCAGCTTATCCGCCGGGGGAGATACGCAGTATTTT,CASSLSAGGDTQYF
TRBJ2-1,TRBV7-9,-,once,TGTGCCAGCAGCCTGGTGCTAGGAGGTGAGCAGTTCTTC,CASSLVLGGEQFF
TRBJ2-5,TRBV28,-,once,TGTGCCACCCAAGGGACCCACCAAGAGACCCAGTACTTC,CATQGTHQETQYF
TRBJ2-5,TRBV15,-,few,TGTGCCACCAGCACCCGGGACGGACAAGAGACCCAGTACTTC,CATSTRDGQETQYF
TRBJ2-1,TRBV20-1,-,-,TGCAGTGCTCCGGAGAGCCTCGATGAGCAGTTCTTC,CSAPESLDEQFF
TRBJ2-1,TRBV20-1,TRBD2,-,TGCAGTGCTAGGTCCGGGGGGAAATACAATGAGCAGTTCTTC,CSARSGGKYNEQFF
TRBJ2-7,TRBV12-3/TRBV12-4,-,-,TGTGCCAGCAAGAACGTGGGTTTGTTGGCCGAGCAGTACTTC,CASKNVGLLAEQYF
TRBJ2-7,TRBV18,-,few,TGTGCCAGCTCACCACCACTGCTACCAGGGACTGGGACCTACGAGCAGTACTTC,CASSPPLLPGTGTYEQYF
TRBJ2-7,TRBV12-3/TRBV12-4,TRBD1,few,TGTGCCAGCAGTTTACGGACAGGGTCGGGTGAGCAGTACTTC,CASSLRTGSGEQYF
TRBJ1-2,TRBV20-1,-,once,TGCAGTGCTAGAGCAGGGGCGAGCTACACCTTC,CSARAGASYTF
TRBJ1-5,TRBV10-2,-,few,TGCGCCAGCAGTGACAATAGCAATCAGCCCCAGCATTTT,CASSDNSNQPQHF
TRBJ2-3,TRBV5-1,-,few,TGCGCCAGCAGCGACCTACAGGGGGGGGACACAGATACGCAGTATTTT,CASSDLQGGDTDTQYF
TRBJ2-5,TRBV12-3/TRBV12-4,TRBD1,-,TGTGCCAGCAGTTTAGTTTTTGTCGGACAGGAGGAGACCCAGTACTTC,CASSLVFVGQEETQYF
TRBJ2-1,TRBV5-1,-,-,TGCGCCAGCCGAGAGGGGGAGGGGAGGAATGAGCAGTTCTTC,CASREGEGRNEQFF
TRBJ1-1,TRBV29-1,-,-,TGCAGCGTTGCCTTTCTACGGCAGTGGGGCACTGAAGCTTTCTTT,CSVAFLRQWGTEAFF
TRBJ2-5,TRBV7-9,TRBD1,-,TGTGCCAGCAGTAACAGGGGAGCGGCGGAGACCCAGTACTTC,CASSNRGAAETQYF
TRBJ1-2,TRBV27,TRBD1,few,TGTGCCAGCAGTATGATAGGGGGCTCCCCCTATGGCTACACCTTC,CASSMIGGSPYGYTF
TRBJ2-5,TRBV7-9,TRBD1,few,TGTGCCAGCAGCCCCTCGGACAGGGTAGGAGAGACCCAGTACTTC,CASSPSDRVGETQYF
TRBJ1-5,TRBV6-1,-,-,TGTGCCAGCAGTGAGGGGAGGGCGGGGCAGCCCCAGCATTTT,CASSEGRAGQPQHF
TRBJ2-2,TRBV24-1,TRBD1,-,TGTGCCACCAGTGATTTGAGAGTCCGGGACAGGGGCACCGGGGAGCTGTTTTTT,CATSDLRVRDRGTGELFF
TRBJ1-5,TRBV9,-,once,TGTGCCAGCAGCAACACGGGGTCCAGCAATCAGCCCCAGCATTTT,CASSNTGSSNQPQHF
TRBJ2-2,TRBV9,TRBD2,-,TGTGCCAGCAGCGTAGAGGCGGGGGGGCCGACCGGGGAGCTGTTTTTT,CASSVEAGGPTGELFF
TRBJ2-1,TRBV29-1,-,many,TGCAGCGTCGATGATACGTACAATGAGCAGTTCTTC,CSVDDTYNEQFF
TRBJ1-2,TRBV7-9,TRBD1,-,TGTGCCAGCAGCTTAGTAGGGGGCGAGGACTATGGCTACACCTTC,CASSLVGGEDYGYTF
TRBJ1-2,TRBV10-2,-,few,TGCGCCAGCACCAAGACAGGATATGGCTACACCTTC,CASTKTGYGYTF
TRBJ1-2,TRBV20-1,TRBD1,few,TGCAGTGCTAGGGCCCAGGCCGGGACAGGGACCTATGGCTACACCTTC,CSARAQAGTGTYGYTF
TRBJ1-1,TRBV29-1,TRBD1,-,TGCAGCGCTGAGACAGGGGTTGTCACTGAAGCTTTCTTT,CSAETGVVTEAFF
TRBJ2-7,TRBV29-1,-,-,TGCAGCGTCGCTGGATCCTCCTGGGGCGAGCAGTACTTC,CSVAGSSWGEQYF
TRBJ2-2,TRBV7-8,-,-,TGTGCCAGCAGCTTACCTACAGGAAGGCCCGGGGAGCTGTTTTTT,CASSLPTGRPGELFF
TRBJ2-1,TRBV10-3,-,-,TGTGCCATCAGTGGCGTCGAGCATAACAATGAGCAGTTCTTC,CAISGVEHNNEQFF
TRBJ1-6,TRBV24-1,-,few,TGTGCCACCAGTGTGGGGGGACCCCTCCACTTT,CATSVGGPLHF
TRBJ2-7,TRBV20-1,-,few,TGCAGTGCTAGAGATCGGGGATATAGTTACATCACCGAGCAGTACTTC,CSARDRGYSYITEQYF
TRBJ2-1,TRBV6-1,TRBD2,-,TGTGCCAGCAGTCCCACCCGACTAGCGGGGGCCAATGAGCAGTTCTTC,CASSPTRLAGANEQFF
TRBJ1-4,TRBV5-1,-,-,TGCGCCAGCAGCACCGGGACGAAACTGTTTTTT,CASSTGTKLFF